Listed here are 24 T cell receptor beta chains from one sample, sequenced in a study of T-cell memory formation after mild COVID-19. TCRdb independently ran MiXCR on the 5' RACE reads; one entry per CDR3 protein. The sample contains 200,000 or so distinct CDR3 sequences, approximately 16% of which appear only once. Sequencing used PBMCs or a T cell subset sorted from them (not recorded which). Source of these receptors: an adult woman who had mild COVID-19 (a few samples of this study predate the infection). Cell type and time point are not known.

This clonotype was observed a handful of times. The genes are TRBV12-3 or TRBV12-4 and TRBJ2-7; D perhaps matches TRBD2 (6 bases). The CDR3 is 14 residues long. The V end was cut by 6 bases, the J end by 2 bases, with 14 bases between. The CDR3 DNA reads TGTGCCAGCAGCCCCCGGGACTGGCCCTACGAGCAGTACTTC. It codes for CASSPRDWPYEQYF.

This sequence joins TRBV4-2 and TRBJ1-6, with D possibly matching TRBD1 (6 bases). CDR1 and CDR2 (germline): LGHNA, YNFKEQ. This CDR3 has 16 amino acids. V lost 0 bases and J 0 bases, leaving 6 bases between the germline ends. CDR3 in amino acids: CASSQEGGSYNSPLHF. The CDR3 DNA is TGTGCCAGCAGCCAAGAAGGGGGCTCCTATAATTCACCCCTCCACTTT.

This clonotype was observed a few times. The chain couples TRBV5-6 to TRBJ2-7, with 10 bases identical to TRBD2. Trimming cost V 5 bases and J 0 bases; bases outside gene matches: 5. The CDR3 is made up of 15 amino acids. Germline values: CDR1 SGHDT, CDR2 YYEEEE. The CDR3 sequence is CASRGGLAVSYEQYF. Written as DNA, the CDR3 is TGTGCCAGCAGGGGTGGACTAGCGGTCTCCTACGAGCAGTACTTC.

The CDR3 spells CASSHDEDNEQFF. The CDR3 bases are TGTGCCAGCAGCCACGATGAGGACAATGAGCAGTTCTTC. This chain uses TRBV3-1 with TRBJ2-1; no clear D gene. This CDR3 spans 13 amino acids. Trimming stripped 3 bases from V and 5 bases from J, with 8 bases between. The germline V gene has CDR1 LGHDT and CDR2 YNNKEL (reference sequence).

The J gene is TRBJ1-2, the V gene TRBV5-5, with D tentatively TRBD1 (6 bases). The V gene lost 0 bases and the J gene lost 4 bases, with 13 bases spanning the gap. The CDR3 extends over 15 amino acids. The germline gives CDR1 SGHKS, CDR2 YYEKEE (reference sequence). DNA for the CDR3: TGTGCCAGCAGCTTGGCCGGAGGGGGGCTCTATGGCTACACCTTC. This encodes CASSLAGGGLYGYTF.

J is TRBJ2-1 and V is TRBV7-2; 10 bases fit TRBD2. V was clipped by 10 bases and J by 4 bases; unmatched bases: 4. CDR1 SGHTA and CDR2 FQGNSA come from the germline V gene. The CDR3 totals 13 residues. This CDR3 is CATGLAAYNEQFF. CDR3 bases: TGTGCCACCGGACTAGCGGCTTACAATGAGCAGTTCTTC.

The chain joins TRBV18 to TRBJ2-7, with TRBD2 matching 12 bases. Germline V gene data show CDR1 as KGHSH and CDR2 as LQKENI. V gave up 4 bases and J gave up 3 bases; unmatched junction bases: 7. CDR3 length: 16 residues. The CDR3: CASSLRLAGDIYEQYF. CDR3 in DNA: TGTGCCAGCTCACTCCGACTAGCGGGAGATATCTACGAGCAGTACTTC.

The table lists this clonotype with a few counts. This sequence joins TRBV24-1 and TRBJ2-3; D remains ambiguous. Trimming left V 9 bases short and J 4 bases short, with 7 bases between. The CDR3 runs 11 residues. The germline CDR1 and CDR2 sequences are KGHDR and SFDVKD. The CDR3 DNA is TGTGCCACCGCCTTTTCAGATACGCAGTATTTT. It yields the protein CATAFSDTQYF.

This clonotype was seen more than once but under ten times. The chain has TRBV19 and TRBJ1-5; the D is unclear. CDR3 length: 13 amino acids. Trimming removed 5 bases from V and 4 bases from J, with 9 bases in between. Germline V gene data show CDR1 as LNHDA and CDR2 as SQIVND (reference sequence). CDR3 amino acids: CASSPNKNQPQHF. The CDR3 bases are TGTGCCAGTAGTCCAAACAAGAATCAGCCCCAGCATTTT.

DNA of the CDR3: TGTGCCAGCAGCACCCGTACAGGGAACACCGGGGAGCTGTTTTTT. It translates to CASSTRTGNTGELFF. The V gene is TRBV9, the J gene TRBJ2-2; TRBD1 might be the D (5 bases). This CDR3 region has 15 residues. Between the trimmed V and J ends, which lost 4 bases and 1 base, there was a span of 11 bases. Germline V CDR1 and CDR2: SGDLS, YYNGEE.

This clonotype was observed many times. The genes are TRBV6-2 or TRBV6-3 and TRBJ2-2, with 7 bases lining up with TRBD2. The V gene's germline CDR1 is MNHEY and CDR2 SVGEGT. The CDR3 consists of 16 residues. Losses at the gene ends were 8 bases for V and 7 bases for J; bases not matched to a gene: 16. For the CDR3, the DNA is TGTGCCAGCCTACCTACCGGATTGGGGGGGAGCGGGGAGCTGTTTTTT. This gives the protein CASLPTGLGGSGELFF.

Only a few counts were recorded for this clonotype. The chain couples TRBV20-1 to TRBJ1-6; TRBD1 aligns across 10 bases. In germline, CDR1 is DFQATT, CDR2 SNEGSKA (reference sequence). The CDR3 has 15 amino acids. Germline trimming cut 5 bases from V and 7 bases from J; bases unmatched to any gene: 8. The CDR3 here is CSAEISGQGNSPLHF. The CDR3 region has the DNA TGCAGTGCTGAGATTTCGGGACAGGGGAATTCACCCCTCCACTTT.

This clonotype was detected only a few times. The genes are TRBV10-3 and TRBJ2-5; 8 bases map to TRBD2. J gave up 2 bases and V 6 bases, and 5 bases lay outside the gene matches. Germline loops: CDR1 ENHRY, CDR2 SYGVKD. The CDR3 extends over 14 amino acids. This chain's CDR3 is CAISTSGVQETQYF. The CDR3 coding sequence is TGTGCCATCAGCACTAGCGGAGTACAAGAGACCCAGTACTTC.

This chain uses TRBV12-3 or TRBV12-4 with TRBJ2-7; weak D call: TRBD1 (5 bases). This CDR3 has 16 residues. The V end was cut by 2 bases, the J end by 4 bases, with 18 bases between. CDR3 coding DNA: TGTGCCAGCAGTTTAAGCCCGACAGTCTCCTTTTACGAGCAGTACTTC. Translating it yields CASSLSPTVSFYEQYF.

The rearrangement uses TRBV5-1 and TRBJ1-6; tentative D call: TRBD1 (5 bases). The CDR3 runs 16 residues. CDR1 and CDR2 (germline): SGHRS, YFSETQ. V lost 1 base and J lost 10, with 18 bases in between. DNA for the CDR3: TGCGCCAGCAGCTTGAGGTTGGCACCCGAGGGGTCACCCCTCCACTTT. It yields the protein CASSLRLAPEGSPLHF.

This clonotype showed up just a few times. This chain links TRBV12-3 or TRBV12-4 with TRBJ1-2; 8 positions agree with TRBD1. This CDR3 is 14 amino acids long. Losses at the gene ends were 5 bases for V and 3 bases for J; bases not matched to a gene: 5. In DNA, the CDR3 is TGTGCCAGCAGTCCGGGACAGGATTACTATGGCTACACCTTC. Translation gives CASSPGQDYYGYTF.

The rearrangement joins TRBV7-8 to TRBJ1-5; weak D call: TRBD1 (5 bases). The CDR3 consists of 14 residues. Trimming left V 5 bases short and J 7 bases short, with 15 bases between. Germline CDR1 and CDR2: SGHVS and FQNEAQ. The CDR3 DNA reads as TGTGCCAGCAGCCCTTGGGGGGGGGGACAGCCCCAGCATTTT. Its translation is CASSPWGGGQPQHF.

This clonotype was counted between two and nine times. V is TRBV7-2 and J is TRBJ2-7; the match to TRBD2 covers 7 bases. Per the germline V gene, CDR1 is SGHTA and CDR2 is FQGNSA. V dropped 1 base and J dropped 1; count of bases not matched to a gene: 1. The CDR3 consists of 14 residues. CDR3 DNA sequence: TGTGCCAGCAGCTTAGACGGGGGGTCCTACGAGCAGTACTTC. This sequence encodes CASSLDGGSYEQYF.

CDR3 sequence: CSGGQDFTGELFF. CDR3 in DNA: TGCAGCGGAGGACAGGACTTCACCGGGGAGCTGTTTTTT. The rearrangement links TRBV29-1 to TRBJ2-2, with 7 bases that match TRBD1. V trimming: 7 bases; J trimming: 4 bases; junction bases outside the gene matches: 6. CDR3 length: 13 residues. Germline CDR1 SQVTM, CDR2 ANQGSEA.

V usage is TRBV7-2 and J usage is TRBJ1-3; D unclear. V was shortened by 5 bases and J by 4 bases, with 12 bases between the two germline ends. The CDR3 runs 14 residues. The germline V gene has CDR1 SGHTA and CDR2 FQGNSA. The CDR3 coding sequence is TGTGCCAGCAGCCCCCGGACGGGAGGAAACACCATATATTTT. Translated: CASSPRTGGNTIYF. Supplemented by reference TRBV7-2 and TRBJ1-3, the full variable domain reads GAGVSQSPSNKVTEKGKDVELRCDPISGHTALYWYRQSLGQGLEFLIYFQGNSAPDKSGLPSDRFSAERTGGSVSTLTIQRTQQEDSAVYLCASSPRTGGNTIYFGEGSWLTVV.

This clonotype was picked up a small number of times. The chain is built from TRBV9 and TRBJ2-1; 7 bases align to TRBD2. From germline, CDR1 is SGDLS and CDR2 YYNGEE. The junction had 7 bases not matched to a gene; V was cut back by 0 bases and J by 4 bases. The CDR3 is made up of 16 amino acids. Here the CDR3 DNA reads TGTGCCAGCAGCGTAGCCACCGGGCGGGGGTACAATGAGCAGTTCTTC. Translated, it gives CASSVATGRGYNEQFF.

The chain employs TRBV4-1 and TRBJ2-2; 10 nucleotides match TRBD2. The CDR3 has 17 amino acids. V trimming: 1 base; J trimming: 3 bases; junction bases outside the gene matches: 5. The germline CDR1 and CDR2 sequences are MGHRA and YSYEKL. DNA for the CDR3: TGCGCCAGCAGCCAAGGAGCGGGGGGGCGGTACACCGGGGAGCTGTTTTTT. As protein: CASSQGAGGRYTGELFF.

The V and J genes are TRBV7-3 and TRBJ2-7; 10 bases match TRBD1. There are 14 residues in the CDR3. Germline CDR1 is SGHTA and CDR2 is FQGTGA. With V trimmed by 5 bases and J by 5 bases, 6 bases remained unmatched. CDR3 in amino acids: CASSPRQGANEQYF. In DNA form, the CDR3 reads TGTGCCAGCAGCCCACGACAGGGGGCAAACGAGCAGTACTTC.

This clonotype has a handful of counts. The chain joins TRBV7-9 to TRBJ1-1; D remains ambiguous. With 2 bases removed from V and 5 bases from J, the gap between germline ends came to 3 bases. Germline values: CDR1 SEHNR, CDR2 FQNEAQ (reference sequence). This CDR3 spans 11 amino acids. The CDR3 sequence is CASSLRTEAFF. The CDR3 coding sequence is TGTGCCAGCAGCTTAAGGACTGAAGCTTTCTTT.